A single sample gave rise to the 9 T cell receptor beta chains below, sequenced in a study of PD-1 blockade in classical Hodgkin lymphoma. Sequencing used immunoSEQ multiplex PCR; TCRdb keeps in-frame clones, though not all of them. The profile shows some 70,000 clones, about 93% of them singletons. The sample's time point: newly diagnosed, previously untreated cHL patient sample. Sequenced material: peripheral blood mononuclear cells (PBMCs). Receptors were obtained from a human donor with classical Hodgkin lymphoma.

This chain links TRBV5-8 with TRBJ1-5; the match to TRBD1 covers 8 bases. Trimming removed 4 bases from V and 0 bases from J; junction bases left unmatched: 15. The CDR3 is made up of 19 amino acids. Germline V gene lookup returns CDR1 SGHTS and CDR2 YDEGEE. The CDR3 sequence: CASSMRDRQIGYSNQPQHF. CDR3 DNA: TGTGCCAGCAGCATGAGGGACAGGCAGATCGGATATAGCAATCAGCCCCAGCATTTT.

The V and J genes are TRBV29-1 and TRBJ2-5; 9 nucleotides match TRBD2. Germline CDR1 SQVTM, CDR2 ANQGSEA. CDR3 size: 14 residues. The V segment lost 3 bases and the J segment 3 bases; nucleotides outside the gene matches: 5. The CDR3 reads CSVDASGIKETQYF. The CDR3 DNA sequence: TGCAGCGTTGATGCTAGCGGGATTAAAGAGACCCAGTACTTC.

CDR3 DNA: TGTGCCAGCAGCATACCGGGACAGGGCCAAGAGACCCAGTACTTC. It encodes CASSIPGQGQETQYF. The chain is built from TRBV5-6 and TRBJ2-5; 9 bases line up with TRBD1. Germline-derived CDR1 and CDR2 are SGHDT and YYEEEE. The CDR3 contains 15 residues. Unmatched junction bases numbered 5, after V lost 4 bases and J lost 1 base.

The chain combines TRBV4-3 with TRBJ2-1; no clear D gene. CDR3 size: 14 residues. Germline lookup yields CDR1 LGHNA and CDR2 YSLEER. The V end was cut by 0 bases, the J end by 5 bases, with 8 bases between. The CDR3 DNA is TGCGCCAGCAGCCAAGAGGGGAAAGACAATGAGCAGTTCTTC. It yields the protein CASSQEGKDNEQFF.

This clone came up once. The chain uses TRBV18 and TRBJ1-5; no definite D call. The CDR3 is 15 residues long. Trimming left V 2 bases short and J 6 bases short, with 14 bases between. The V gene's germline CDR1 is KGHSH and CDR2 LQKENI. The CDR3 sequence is CASSPETPGGQPQHF. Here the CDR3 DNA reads TGTGCCAGCTCACCAGAAACACCCGGTGGTCAGCCCCAGCATTTT.

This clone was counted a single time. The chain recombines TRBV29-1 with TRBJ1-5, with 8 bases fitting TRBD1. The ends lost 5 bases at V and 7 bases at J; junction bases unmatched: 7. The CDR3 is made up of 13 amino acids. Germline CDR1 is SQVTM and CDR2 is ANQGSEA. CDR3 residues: CSVTQGAGQPQHF. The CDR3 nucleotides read TGCAGCGTTACTCAGGGGGCAGGCCAGCCCCAGCATTTT.

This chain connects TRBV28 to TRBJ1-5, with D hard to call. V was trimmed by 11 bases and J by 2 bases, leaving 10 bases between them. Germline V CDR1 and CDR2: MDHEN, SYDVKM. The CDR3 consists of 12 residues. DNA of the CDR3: TGTGCCCATTTTAGCGGCAATCAGCCCCAGCATTTT. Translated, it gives CAHFSGNQPQHF.

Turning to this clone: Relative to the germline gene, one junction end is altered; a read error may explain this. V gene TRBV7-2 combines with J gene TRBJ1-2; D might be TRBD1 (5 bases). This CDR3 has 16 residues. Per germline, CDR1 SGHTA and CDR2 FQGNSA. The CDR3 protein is CASSQRHPGNMATPPF. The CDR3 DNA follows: TGTGCCAGCAGCCAACGCCATCCAGGGAATATGGCTACACCTCCCTTC.

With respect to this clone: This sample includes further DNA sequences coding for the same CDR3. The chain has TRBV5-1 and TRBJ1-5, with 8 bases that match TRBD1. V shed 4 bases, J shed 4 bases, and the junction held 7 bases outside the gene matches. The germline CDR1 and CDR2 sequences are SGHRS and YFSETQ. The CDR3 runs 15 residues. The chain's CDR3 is CASSPDGQGNQPQHF. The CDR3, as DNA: TGCGCCAGCAGCCCAGACGGACAGGGAAATCAGCCCCAGCATTTT.